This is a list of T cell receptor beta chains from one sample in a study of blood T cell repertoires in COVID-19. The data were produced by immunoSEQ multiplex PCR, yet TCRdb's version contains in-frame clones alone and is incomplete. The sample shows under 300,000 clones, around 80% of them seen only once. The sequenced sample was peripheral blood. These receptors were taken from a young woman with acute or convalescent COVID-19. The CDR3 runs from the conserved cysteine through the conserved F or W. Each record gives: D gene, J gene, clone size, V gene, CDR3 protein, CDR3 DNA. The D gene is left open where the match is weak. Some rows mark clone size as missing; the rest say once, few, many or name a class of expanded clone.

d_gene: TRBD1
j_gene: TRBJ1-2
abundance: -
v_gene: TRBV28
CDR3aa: CASTSGGAPLGYGYTF
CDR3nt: TGTGCCAGCACATCAGGGGGCGCACCCCTAGGATATGGCTACACCTTC

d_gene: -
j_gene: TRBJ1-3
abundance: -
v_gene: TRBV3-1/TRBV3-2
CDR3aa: CASSLHLTGPSGNTIYF
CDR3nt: TGTGCCAGCAGCCTTCATCTTACAGGTCCATCTGGAAACACCATATATTTT

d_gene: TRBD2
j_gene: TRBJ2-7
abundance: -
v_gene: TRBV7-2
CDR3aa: CASSPQGGLAGNEQYF
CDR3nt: TGTGCCAGCAGCCCCCAAGGTGGGCTAGCGGGAAACGAGCAGTACTTC

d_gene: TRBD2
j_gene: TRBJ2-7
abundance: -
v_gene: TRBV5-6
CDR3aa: CASSHGTSDYEQYF
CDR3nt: TGTGCCAGCAGCCACGGGACTAGCGACTACGAGCAGTACTTC

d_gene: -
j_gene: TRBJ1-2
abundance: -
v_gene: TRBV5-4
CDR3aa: CASSPPTDSLDGYTF
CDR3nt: TGTGCCAGCAGCCCGCCCACGGACAGTCTAGATGGCTACACCTTC

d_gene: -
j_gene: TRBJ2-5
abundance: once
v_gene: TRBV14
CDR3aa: CASSQGRGTQYF
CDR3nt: TGTGCCAGCAGCCAAGGGCGAGGGACCCAGTACTTC

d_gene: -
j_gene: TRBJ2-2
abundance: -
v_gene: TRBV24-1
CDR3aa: CATSWTEQTGELFF
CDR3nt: TGTGCCACCAGTTGGACAGAGCAAACCGGGGAGCTGTTTTTT

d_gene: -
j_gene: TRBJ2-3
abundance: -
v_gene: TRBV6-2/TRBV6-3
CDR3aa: CASSYEGLGTDTQYF
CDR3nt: TGTGCCAGCAGTTACGAGGGTTTGGGCACAGATACGCAGTATTTT

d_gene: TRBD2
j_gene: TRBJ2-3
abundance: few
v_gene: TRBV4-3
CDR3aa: CASSQDLGGSGTDTQYF
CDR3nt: TGCGCCAGCAGCCAAGATCTCGGCGGGAGTGGCACAGATACGCAGTATTTT

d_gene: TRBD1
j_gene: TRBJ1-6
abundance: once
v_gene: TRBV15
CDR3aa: CATSRDWTGGSPLHF
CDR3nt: TGTGCCACCAGCAGAGATTGGACAGGCGGTTCACCCCTCCACTTT

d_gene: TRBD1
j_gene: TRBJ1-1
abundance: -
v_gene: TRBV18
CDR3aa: CASSQEQGAAAFF
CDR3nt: TGTGCCAGCTCGCAGGAACAGGGGGCAGCAGCTTTCTTT

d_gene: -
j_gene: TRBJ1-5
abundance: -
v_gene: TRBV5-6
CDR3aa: CASSSQGGYQPQHF
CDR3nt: TGTGCCAGCAGCTCCCAGGGAGGATATCAGCCCCAGCATTTT

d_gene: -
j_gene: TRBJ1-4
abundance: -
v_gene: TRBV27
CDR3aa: CASSPISGRGRNEKLFF
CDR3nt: TGTGCCAGCAGTCCCATTAGTGGGAGGGGAAGAAATGAAAAACTGTTTTTT

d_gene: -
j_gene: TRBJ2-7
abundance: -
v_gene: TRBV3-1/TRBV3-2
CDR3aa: CASSRGAPPYEQYF
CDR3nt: TGTGCCAGCAGCCGCGGAGCCCCGCCCTACGAGCAGTACTTC

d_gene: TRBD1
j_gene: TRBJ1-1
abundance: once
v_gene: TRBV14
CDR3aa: CASSKGADRRNTEAFF
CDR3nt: TGTGCCAGCAGCAAAGGAGCGGACAGGAGGAACACTGAAGCTTTCTTT

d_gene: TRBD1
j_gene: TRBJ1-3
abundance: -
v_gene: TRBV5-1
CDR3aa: CASTQGGGNTIYF
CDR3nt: TGCGCCAGTACCCAGGGGGGTGGAAACACCATATATTTT

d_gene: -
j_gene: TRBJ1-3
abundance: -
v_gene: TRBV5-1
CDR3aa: CASSLGLRNTIYF
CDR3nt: TGCGCCAGCAGCTTGGGTTTGAGGAACACCATATATTTT

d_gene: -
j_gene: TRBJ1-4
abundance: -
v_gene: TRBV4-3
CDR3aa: CASSQGPDSNEKLFF
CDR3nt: TGCGCCAGCAGCCAAGGTCCAGATTCTAATGAAAAACTGTTTTTT

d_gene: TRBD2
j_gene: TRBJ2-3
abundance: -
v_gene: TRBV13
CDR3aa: CASSLRTSGGRSSTDTQYF
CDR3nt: TGTGCCAGCAGCCTTAGGACTAGCGGGGGTAGATCTAGCACAGATACGCAGTATTTT

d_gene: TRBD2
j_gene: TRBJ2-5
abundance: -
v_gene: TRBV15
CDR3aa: CATSRDLSSGTRGGTQYF
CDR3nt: TGTGCCACCAGCAGAGATTTGTCGAGCGGGACTAGGGGTGGGACCCAGTACTTC

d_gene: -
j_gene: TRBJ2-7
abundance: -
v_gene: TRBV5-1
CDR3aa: CASRALDSYEQYF
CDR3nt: TGCGCCAGTCGCGCCCTTGACTCCTACGAGCAGTACTTC

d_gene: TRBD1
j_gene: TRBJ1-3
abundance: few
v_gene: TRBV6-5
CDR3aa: CASKQGTGSGNTIYF
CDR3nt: TGTGCCAGCAAACAGGGGACGGGCTCTGGAAACACCATATATTTT

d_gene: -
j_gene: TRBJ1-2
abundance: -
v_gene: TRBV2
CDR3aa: CASRGGLDYGYTF
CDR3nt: TGTGCCAGCAGAGGAGGGCTTGACTATGGCTACACCTTC

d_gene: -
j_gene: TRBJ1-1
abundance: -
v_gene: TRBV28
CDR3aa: CASLENTEAFF
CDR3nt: TGTGCCAGCTTAGAGAACACTGAAGCTTTCTTT

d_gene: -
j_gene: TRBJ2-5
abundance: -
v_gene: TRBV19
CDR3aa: CASTPDFGAGETQYF
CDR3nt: TGTGCCAGTACCCCCGACTTCGGCGCGGGGGAGACCCAGTACTTC

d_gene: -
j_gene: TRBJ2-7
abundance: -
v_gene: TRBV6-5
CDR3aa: CASNRFALLSYEQYF
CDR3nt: TGTGCCAGCAATCGGTTCGCCCTTCTCTCCTACGAGCAGTACTTC

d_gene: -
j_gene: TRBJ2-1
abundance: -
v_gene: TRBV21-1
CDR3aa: CASSKAPGKDYNEQFF
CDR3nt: TGTGCCAGCAGCAAAGCACCAGGGAAGGACTACAATGAGCAGTTCTTC

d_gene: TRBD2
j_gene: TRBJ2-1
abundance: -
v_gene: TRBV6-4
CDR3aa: CASSGLAGGESEQFF
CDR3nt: TGTGCCAGCAGCGGACTAGCGGGAGGGGAATCTGAGCAGTTCTTC